These T cell receptor beta chains were read from a single sample in a study of blood T cell repertoires in COVID-19. Some clones are missing from TCRdb's copy, which holds only in-frame ones; the method was immunoSEQ multiplex PCR. This sample carries 81,000 or so clones, roughly 85% of them seen once, and the ten largest clones take 8.5% to 10%. The sample taken for sequencing was peripheral blood. The receptors here all came from a man aged 45-60 years with COVID-19, enrolled during active disease. Each CDR3 is given with its conserved first and last residue. The order of the fields is V gene, J gene, D gene, CDR3 protein. D genes are given only for firm matches.

V gene: TRBV18; J gene: TRBJ2-1; D gene: TRBD1; CDR3 protein: CASSRRTGGPYNEQFF
V gene: TRBV3-1/TRBV3-2; J gene: TRBJ1-5; D gene: TRBD1; CDR3 protein: CASRQTGTGEAQPQHF
V gene: TRBV5-6; J gene: TRBJ1-5; D gene: TRBD1; CDR3 protein: CASSLAGGGEYQPQHF
V gene: TRBV7-9; J gene: TRBJ1-1; D gene: .; CDR3 protein: CASSTTANTEAFF
V gene: TRBV5-1; J gene: TRBJ1-6; D gene: .; CDR3 protein: CASSPNLGGNSPLHF
V gene: TRBV28; J gene: TRBJ2-3; D gene: TRBD1; CDR3 protein: CASSRDRSTDTQYF
V gene: TRBV18; J gene: TRBJ2-3; D gene: .; CDR3 protein: CASSLTRGIGTDTQYF
V gene: TRBV19; J gene: TRBJ2-3; D gene: TRBD2; CDR3 protein: CASSQLAADTQYF
V gene: TRBV5-1; J gene: TRBJ1-4; D gene: .; CDR3 protein: CASSLKTDFNEKLFF
V gene: TRBV4-1; J gene: TRBJ2-1; D gene: .; CDR3 protein: CASSPLDPPGEFF
V gene: TRBV9; J gene: TRBJ2-5; D gene: .; CDR3 protein: CASSLGGTEETQYF
V gene: TRBV5-1; J gene: TRBJ2-7; D gene: .; CDR3 protein: CASSLVPQDSYEQYF
V gene: TRBV5-6; J gene: TRBJ2-1; D gene: TRBD2; CDR3 protein: CASSLMGGLATYNEQFF
V gene: TRBV18; J gene: TRBJ1-4; D gene: .; CDR3 protein: CASSLRDFEKLFF
V gene: TRBV4-2; J gene: TRBJ1-5; D gene: .; CDR3 protein: CASSPYGVNQPQHF
V gene: TRBV7-2; J gene: TRBJ1-4; D gene: .; CDR3 protein: CASSPQGMGEKLFF
V gene: TRBV9; J gene: TRBJ2-7; D gene: .; CDR3 protein: CASSTPQGTSSYEQYF
V gene: TRBV29-1; J gene: TRBJ2-1; D gene: .; CDR3 protein: CSVDPRGINEQFF
V gene: TRBV6-1; J gene: TRBJ1-5; D gene: .; CDR3 protein: CASSENGAGGGQPQHF
V gene: TRBV5-4; J gene: TRBJ1-2; D gene: .; CDR3 protein: CASSLPVPNYGYTF
V gene: TRBV28; J gene: TRBJ1-5; D gene: .; CDR3 protein: CASSPDRSYQPQHF
V gene: TRBV7-2; J gene: TRBJ2-7; D gene: .; CDR3 protein: CASSPWTGRDEQYF
V gene: TRBV9; J gene: TRBJ2-1; D gene: TRBD2; CDR3 protein: CASSVGTSGRRSYNEQFF